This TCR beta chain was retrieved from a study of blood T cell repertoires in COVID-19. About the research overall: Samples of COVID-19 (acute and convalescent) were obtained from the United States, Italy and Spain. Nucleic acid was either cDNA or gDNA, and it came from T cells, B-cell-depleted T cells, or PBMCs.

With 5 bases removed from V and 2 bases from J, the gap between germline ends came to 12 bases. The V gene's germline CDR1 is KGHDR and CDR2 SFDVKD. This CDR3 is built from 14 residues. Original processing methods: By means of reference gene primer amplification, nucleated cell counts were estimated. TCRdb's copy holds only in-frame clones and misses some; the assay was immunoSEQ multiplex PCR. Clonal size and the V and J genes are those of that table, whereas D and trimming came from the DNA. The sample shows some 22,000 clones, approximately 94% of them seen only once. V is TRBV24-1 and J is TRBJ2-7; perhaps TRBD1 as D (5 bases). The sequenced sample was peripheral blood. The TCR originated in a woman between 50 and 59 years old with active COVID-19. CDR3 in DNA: TGTGCCACCAGTGCCTCACAGGTCCCCTACGAGCAGTACTTC. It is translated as CATSASQVPYEQYF.